This T cell receptor (beta chain) comes out of a study of preoperative IRX-2 immunotherapy in early breast cancer. The CDR3 runs 13 residues. Trimming stripped 1 base from V and 5 bases from J, with 6 bases between. Germline V gene lookup returns CDR1 GTSNPN and CDR2 SVGIG (reference sequence). Assay used: immunoSEQ multiplex PCR; TCRdb lists only in-frame clones, some missing. The sample holds 15,000 to 25,000 clones; over 80% are singletons and the top ten take 0.95% to 1.5%. Treatment given: preoperative locoregional IRX-2 cytokine immunotherapy. Samples came from a phase Ib trial of preoperative locoregional IRX-2 cytokine immunotherapy.

This TCR was recovered from a human donor with breast cancer. Sample: lymph node tissue, taken after IRX-2 immunotherapy. This chain joins TRBV30 and TRBJ1-6; D is uncertain. DNA of the CDR3: TGTGCCTGGAGTGCGACGAATAATTCACCCCTCCACTTT. The encoded protein is CAWSATNNSPLHF.